Below, 22 T cell receptor beta chains from the same sample are listed, as sequenced in a study of blood T cell repertoires in COVID-19. Here immunoSEQ multiplex PCR was the method, and the copy in TCRdb shows in-frame clones only, minus some. The repertoire holds roughly 88,000 clones, 65% to 85% seen once, with roughly a sixth in the top ten. The specimen was peripheral blood. The receptors come from a woman aged 80 or over with acute or convalescent COVID-19.

The chain combines TRBV10-3 with TRBJ1-1; 7 bases agree with TRBD1. CDR1 ENHRY and CDR2 SYGVKD come from the germline V gene. The CDR3 has 16 amino acids. The V segment lost 2 bases and the J segment 1 base; nucleotides outside the gene matches: 7. CDR3 nucleotides: TGTGCCATCAGTGAGAGCCAGGGGGTGTCGAACACTGAAGCTTTCTTT. Translating it yields CAISESQGVSNTEAFF.

The V gene is TRBV7-8, the J gene TRBJ2-1, with TRBD2 identical over 13 bases. Per the germline V gene, CDR1 is SGHVS and CDR2 is FQNEAQ. The trim removed 5 bases at V and 4 bases at J, leaving 5 bases unmatched. The CDR3 is 16 residues long. The CDR3 nucleotides read TGTGCCAGCAGCCCGACTAGCGGGGGGAGATACAATGAGCAGTTCTTC. Its protein product is CASSPTSGGRYNEQFF.

This rearrangement joins TRBV27 to TRBJ2-3; D perhaps matches TRBD2 (5 bases). V was clipped by 2 bases and J by 6 bases, with 9 bases between them. The length of the CDR3 is 13 residues. Germline V gene sequence: CDR1 MNHEY, CDR2 SMNVEV (reference sequence). The CDR3 sequence: CASSLAVADTQYF. CDR3 DNA sequence: TGTGCCAGCAGTTTAGCGGTAGCGGATACGCAGTATTTT.

The genes are TRBV6-5 and TRBJ1-6; TRBD1 is a possible D gene (6 bases). V lost 5 bases, J lost 10 bases, and 15 bases lay in between. Germline V gene lookup returns CDR1 MNHEY and CDR2 SVGAGI. CDR3 length: 14 amino acids. DNA of the CDR3: TGTGCCAGCAGTACGGGGGGCTTATTATCACCCCTCCACTTT. Its protein is CASSTGGLLSPLHF.

CDR3 protein: CASSPTAYGYTF. DNA of the CDR3: TGTGCCAGCTCACCAACAGCCTATGGCTACACCTTC. The gene calls are TRBV18 and TRBJ1-2; the D is unclear. Germline CDR1 and CDR2: KGHSH and LQKENI. The V and J ends lost 2 bases and 4 bases respectively, with 5 bases between them. The CDR3 runs to 12 residues.

The chain joins TRBV19 to TRBJ1-6, with 7 bases matching TRBD1. V shed 4 bases and J 6 bases; nucleotides not matched to a gene: 9. This CDR3 spans 16 amino acids. Looked up from germline, CDR1 is LNHDA and CDR2 is SQIVND (reference sequence). The CDR3 DNA is TGTGCCAGTAGTACTCCGCCGACAGGGACTAATTCACCCCTCCACTTT. Its protein is CASSTPPTGTNSPLHF.

The rearrangement joins TRBV10-1 to TRBJ1-1; D is possibly TRBD1 (6 bases). The CDR3 sequence is 14 residues long. Trimming took off 5 bases at V and 2 bases at J, with 12 bases between the two ends. Germline CDR1 and CDR2: WNHNN and SYGVQD (reference sequence). CDR3 residues: CASSTGMGNTEAFF. CDR3 coding DNA: TGCGCCAGCAGTACAGGGATGGGCAACACTGAAGCTTTCTTT.

The V gene is TRBV9, the J gene TRBJ2-7; 7 bases map to TRBD1. The germline CDR1 and CDR2 sequences are SGDLS and YYNGEE. CDR3 length equals 16 residues. After removal of 0 bases from V and 2 bases from J, the junction contained 8 bases not matched to a gene. As DNA, the CDR3 is TGTGCCAGCAGCGTAGTTGGGACAGCGTTGCCCTACGAGCAGTACTTC. Its translation is CASSVVGTALPYEQYF.

This clone was seen just once. This chain uses TRBV7-2 with TRBJ1-2, with 8 bases matching TRBD1. The CDR3 spans 15 residues. CDR1 and CDR2 from the germline V gene are SGHTA and FQGNSA. V was clipped by 2 bases and J by 5 bases; unmatched bases: 7. The CDR3 protein is CASSLWAQGGYGYTF. The CDR3 DNA follows: TGTGCCAGCAGCTTATGGGCACAGGGGGGTTATGGCTACACCTTC.

This CDR3 reads CASSSGLAYTQYF. CDR3 nucleotides: TGTGCCAGCAGCTCAGGACTAGCGTATACGCAGTATTTT. The chain is built from TRBV7-2 and TRBJ2-3; TRBD2 aligns across 9 bases. Germline lookup yields CDR1 SGHTA and CDR2 FQGNSA. The CDR3 has 13 residues. V dropped 4 bases and J dropped 7; count of bases not matched to a gene: 3.

V and J are TRBV18 and TRBJ1-1; unclear D gene. The length of the CDR3 is 15 residues. In germline, CDR1 is KGHSH, CDR2 LQKENI. The V gene lost 3 bases and the J gene lost 8 bases, with 19 bases spanning the gap. CDR3 nucleotide sequence: TGTGCCAGCTCACCGTCGTTATCCCAGGTTAAGGAAGCTTTCTTT. It is translated as CASSPSLSQVKEAFF.

This chain connects TRBV2 to TRBJ1-1; 8 nucleotides agree with TRBD1. CDR1 SNHLY and CDR2 FYNNEI come from the germline V gene. The V segment lost 11 bases and the J segment 7 bases; nucleotides outside the gene matches: 12. The CDR3 totals 13 residues. The CDR3 DNA reads as TGTGCCGCAAGAAAGGTAGGACAGGGTGAAGCTTTCTTT. Translating it yields CAARKVGQGEAFF. Filled out from reference TRBV2 and TRBJ1-1, the complete variable domain reads EPEVTQTPSHQVTQMGQEVILRCVPISNHLYFYWYRQILGQKVEFLVSFYNNEISEKSEIFDDQFSVERPDGSNFTLKIRSTKLEDSAMYFCAARKVGQGEAFFGQGTRLTVV.

This chain uses TRBV4-1 with TRBJ2-7, with a weak D call TRBD1 (5 bases). Trimming cost V 1 base and J 3 bases, with 16 bases left between them. The CDR3 is 16 amino acids. Germline values: CDR1 MGHRA, CDR2 YSYEKL. The CDR3 coding sequence is TGCGCCAGCAGCCAAGTCCGGCAGGGTGGGGTCTACGAGCAGTACTTC. Protein sequence: CASSQVRQGGVYEQYF.

This clone turned up a few times. V is TRBV10-3 and J is TRBJ1-2; D is unclear. The CDR3 sequence is 14 residues long. The ends were cut back, 8 bases at V and 3 bases at J, with 16 bases in the middle. Germline V lookup: CDR1 ENHRY, CDR2 SYGVKD. The CDR3 reads CAIGEAPPYYGYTF. The DNA for the CDR3 is TGTGCCATCGGAGAGGCCCCGCCCTACTATGGCTACACCTTC.

This chain links TRBV7-2 with TRBJ2-1; 8 bases map to TRBD2. This CDR3 is 15 amino acids long. V trimming: 3 bases; J trimming: 9 bases; junction bases outside the gene matches: 10. The germline V gene encodes CDR1 SGHTA and CDR2 FQGNSA. For the CDR3, the DNA is TGTGCCAGCAGCTTTCTCGGGGGGGCTGGAAGTGAGCAGTTCTTC. Its protein is CASSFLGGAGSEQFF.

V usage is TRBV6-4 and J usage is TRBJ1-2; the match to TRBD1 covers 7 bases. The CDR3 spans 14 residues. Germline trimming cut 0 bases from V and 4 bases from J; bases unmatched to any gene: 2. CDR1 is MRHNA and CDR2 is SNTAGT in the germline V gene. This chain's CDR3 is CASSDSTGPYGYTF. CDR3 bases: TGTGCCAGCAGTGACTCGACAGGGCCCTATGGCTACACCTTC.

V is TRBV11-3 and J is TRBJ1-1; TRBD1 might be the D (6 bases). Germline V gene lookup returns CDR1 SGHNT and CDR2 YENEEA. Between the trimmed V and J ends, which lost 8 bases and 2 bases, there was a span of 21 bases. This CDR3 comprises 16 residues. The CDR3 loop is CASPWQGITNNTEAFF. The CDR3 nucleotides are TGTGCCAGCCCTTGGCAGGGGATCACGAATAACACTGAAGCTTTCTTT.

CDR3 bases: TGTGCCAGCAGTGACCCGAGCAGCGCCTACGAGCAGTACTTC. Translation: CASSDPSSAYEQYF. The genes are TRBV6-1 and TRBJ2-7; unclear D gene. The length of the CDR3 is 14 residues. Germline loops: CDR1 MNHNS, CDR2 SASEGT. Trimming removed 3 bases at V and 2 bases at J, with 11 bases between.

The rearrangement joins TRBV6-5 to TRBJ2-1; the match to TRBD2 covers 11 bases. The germline gives CDR1 MNHEY, CDR2 SVGAGI. The CDR3 has 16 residues. Germline trimming cut 4 bases from V and 1 base from J; bases unmatched to any gene: 3. CDR3 sequence: CASSSRLAGSYNEQFF. As DNA, the CDR3 is TGTGCCAGCAGTTCGAGACTAGCGGGGTCCTACAATGAGCAGTTCTTC.

This clone was detected only once. This sequence joins TRBV6-2 or TRBV6-3 and TRBJ2-3; D might be TRBD1 (5 bases). The ends were cut back, 0 bases at V and 6 bases at J, with 7 bases in the middle. Germline V lookup: CDR1 MNHEY, CDR2 SVGEGT. The length of the CDR3 is 13 residues. The CDR3 loop is CASSYSGLDTQYF. The CDR3 coding sequence is TGTGCCAGCAGTTACTCGGGGCTCGATACGCAGTATTTT.

V gene TRBV27 combines with J gene TRBJ2-3; 8 bases agree with TRBD2. The CDR3 loop spans 14 amino acids. The V and J ends lost 6 bases and 0 bases, in that order; junction bases with no gene match: 2. Per germline, CDR1 MNHEY and CDR2 SMNVEV (reference sequence). This chain's CDR3 is CASRRGASTDTQYF. The CDR3 DNA reads as TGTGCCAGCAGGCGGGGGGCCAGCACAGATACGCAGTATTTT.

J is TRBJ1-2 and V is TRBV27, with D maybe TRBD1 (6 bases). Trimming took 5 bases from V and 9 from J, leaving 16 bases between them. Germline V gene sequence: CDR1 MNHEY, CDR2 SMNVEV (reference sequence). This CDR3 is 13 amino acids long. The CDR3 bases are TGTGCCAGCAGTCCCACGATACAGGGAAGCTACACCTTC. It codes for CASSPTIQGSYTF.